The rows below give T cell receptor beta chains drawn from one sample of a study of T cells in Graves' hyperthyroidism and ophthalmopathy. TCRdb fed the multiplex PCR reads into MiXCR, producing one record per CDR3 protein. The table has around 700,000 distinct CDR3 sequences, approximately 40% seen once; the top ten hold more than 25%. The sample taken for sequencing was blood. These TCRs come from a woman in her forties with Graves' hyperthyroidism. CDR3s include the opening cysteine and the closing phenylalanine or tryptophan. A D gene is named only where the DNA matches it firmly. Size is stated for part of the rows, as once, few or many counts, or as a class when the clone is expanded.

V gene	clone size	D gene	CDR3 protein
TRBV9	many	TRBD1	CASSVTGQLNTEAFF
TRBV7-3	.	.	CASTPGGSFYEQYF
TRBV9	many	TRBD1	CASSPSGQGTSPLHF
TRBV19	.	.	CASSIVGIPEAFF
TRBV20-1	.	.	CSASYEADTQYF
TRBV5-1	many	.	CASSKTGEQYF
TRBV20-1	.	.	CSARRGVQKTQYF
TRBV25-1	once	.	CASSVGVLSGYTF
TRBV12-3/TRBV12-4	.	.	CASSFPQAEAFF
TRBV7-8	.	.	CASSLGSELFF
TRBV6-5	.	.	CASSEVQGGCNQPQHF
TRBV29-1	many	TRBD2	CSVGLAAAYEQYF
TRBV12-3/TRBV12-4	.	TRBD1	CASSPRDRVPLGADVLTF
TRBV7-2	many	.	CASSLGGPQETQYF
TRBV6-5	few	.	CASRPLGVHNSPLHF
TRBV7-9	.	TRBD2	CASSEGLGKYF
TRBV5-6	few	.	CASSGDGWGRVGKLFF
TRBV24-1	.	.	CATSDARRHGGYTF
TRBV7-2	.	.	CASSNRGDYGYTIYF
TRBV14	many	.	CASRPGGGSLNTEAFF
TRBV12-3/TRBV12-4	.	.	CASRKSATGQPQHF
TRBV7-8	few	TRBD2	CASSFPYSSGGETQYF
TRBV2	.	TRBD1	CASRTGGRSYGNTIYF
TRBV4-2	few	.	CASSQDNQGTRRQPQHF
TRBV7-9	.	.	CAGSLTPDTQYF
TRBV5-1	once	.	CASSLSELGGGEQYF
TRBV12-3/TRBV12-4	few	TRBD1	CASRNDRGSGQPQHF
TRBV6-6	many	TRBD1	CASKDRGNSNQPQHF
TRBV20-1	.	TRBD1	CSAIYRRDSITKYQETQYF
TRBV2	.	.	CASSEGGDYEQYF
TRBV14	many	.	CASSQDDYIRETQYF
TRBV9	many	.	CASSVVAVPEETQYF
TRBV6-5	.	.	CAISYPNRGEAFF
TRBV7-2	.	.	CASSLRPGALKPQHF
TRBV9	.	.	CASSIRAGNSPLHF
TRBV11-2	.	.	CASSLVSASYSNQPQHF
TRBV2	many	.	CASRFQGAGSPLHF
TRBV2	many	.	CASTPYLGGAGPNYGYTF
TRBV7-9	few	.	CASSLNQNPGGELFF
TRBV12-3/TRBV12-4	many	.	CATGSPQGQETQYF
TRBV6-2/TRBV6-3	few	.	CASSYSLAQETQYF
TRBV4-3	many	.	CASSQGFNQPQHF
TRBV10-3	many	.	CAISGDNSPLHF
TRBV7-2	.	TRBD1	CASTIYRGPYEQYF
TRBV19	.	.	CASSMLVLSPLHF
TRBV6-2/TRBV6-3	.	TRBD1	CASSPIDRGQSQPQHF
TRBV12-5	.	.	CASGFQGAEAFF
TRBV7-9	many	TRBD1	CASSTYRGQGEQYF
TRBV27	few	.	CASNSPGATNEKLFF